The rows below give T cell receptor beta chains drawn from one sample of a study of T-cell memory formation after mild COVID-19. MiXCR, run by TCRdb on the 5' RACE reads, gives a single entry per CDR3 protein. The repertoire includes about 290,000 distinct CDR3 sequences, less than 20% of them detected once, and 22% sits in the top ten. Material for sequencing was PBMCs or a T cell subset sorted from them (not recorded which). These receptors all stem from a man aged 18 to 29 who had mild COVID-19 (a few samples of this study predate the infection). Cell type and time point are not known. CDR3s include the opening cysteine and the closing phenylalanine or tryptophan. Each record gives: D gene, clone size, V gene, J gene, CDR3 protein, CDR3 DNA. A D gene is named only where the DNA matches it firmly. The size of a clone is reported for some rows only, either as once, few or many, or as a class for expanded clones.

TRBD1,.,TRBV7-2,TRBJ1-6,CASAGQPLSPLHF,TGTGCCAGCGCGGGACAGCCACTTTCACCCCTCCACTTT
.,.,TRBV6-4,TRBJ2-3,CASSDGGAPTDTQYF,TGTGCCAGCAGTGACGGCGGGGCCCCCACAGATACGCAGTATTTT
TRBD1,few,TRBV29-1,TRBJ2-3,CGYPGQGTDTQYF,TGCGGGTACCCGGGACAGGGGACAGATACGCAGTATTTT
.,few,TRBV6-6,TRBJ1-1,CASSYPKGTDEAFF,TGTGCCAGCAGTTACCCCAAGGGGACTGATGAAGCTTTCTTT
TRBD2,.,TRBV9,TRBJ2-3,CASSVEGGYSEDTQYF,TGTGCCAGCAGCGTAGAGGGAGGGTACTCCGAAGATACGCAGTATTTT
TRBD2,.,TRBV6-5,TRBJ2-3,CASSPPGGLADTQYF,TGTGCCAGCAGTCCCCCCGGGGGGTTGGCAGATACGCAGTATTTT
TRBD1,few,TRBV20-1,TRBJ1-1,CSAGDSNTEAFF,TGCAGTGCTGGGGACAGTAACACTGAAGCTTTCTTT
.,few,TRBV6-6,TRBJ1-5,CASGDSNQPQHF,TGTGCCAGCGGGGACAGCAATCAGCCCCAGCATTTT
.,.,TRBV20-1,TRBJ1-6,CSARGALSYNSPLHF,TGCAGTGCTAGAGGGGCCCTCTCCTATAATTCACCCCTCCACTTT
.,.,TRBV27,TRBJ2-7,CASGLSYEQYF,TGTGCCAGCGGACTCTCCTACGAGCAGTACTTC
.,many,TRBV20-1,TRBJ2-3,CSARDPARGPGTDTQYF,TGCAGTGCTAGAGACCCGGCGAGAGGCCCCGGCACAGATACGCAGTATTTT
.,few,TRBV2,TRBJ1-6,CASRGNSPLHF,TGTGCCAGCAGGGGAAATTCACCCCTCCACTTT
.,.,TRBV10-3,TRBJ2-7,CAIRVSGSSYEQYF,TGTGCCATTCGGGTGTCGGGGTCATCCTACGAGCAGTACTTC
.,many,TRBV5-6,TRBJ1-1,CASSFEGSTEAFF,TGTGCCAGCAGCTTTGAAGGTTCCACTGAAGCTTTCTTT
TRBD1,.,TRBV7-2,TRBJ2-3,CASRRQGVGTDTQYF,TGTGCCAGCAGACGACAGGGGGTCGGGACAGATACGCAGTATTTT
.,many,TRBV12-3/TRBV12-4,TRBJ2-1,CASSYGGEQFF,TGTGCCAGCAGTTATGGGGGGGAGCAGTTCTTC
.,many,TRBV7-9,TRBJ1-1,CASSPTEMNTEAFF,TGTGCCAGCAGCCCGACAGAGATGAACACTGAAGCTTTCTTT
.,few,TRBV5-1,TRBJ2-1,CASSPARGGQYNEQFF,TGCGCCAGCAGCCCCGCCCGAGGCGGTCAATACAATGAGCAGTTCTTC
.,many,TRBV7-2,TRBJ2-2,CASSRGGANTGELFF,TGTGCCAGCAGCCGAGGAGGGGCGAACACCGGGGAGCTGTTTTTT
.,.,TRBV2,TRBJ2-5,CASRLGVSQETQYF,TGTGCCAGCAGATTGGGGGTCAGCCAAGAGACCCAGTACTTC
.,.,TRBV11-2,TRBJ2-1,CASRPPGTVAEEQFF,TGTGCCAGCCGCCCCCCCGGGACCGTTGCGGAAGAGCAGTTCTTC
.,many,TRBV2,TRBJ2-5,CASRKDQETQYF,TGTGCCAGCAGGAAAGATCAAGAGACCCAGTACTTC
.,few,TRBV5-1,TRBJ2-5,CASRRQGDTQYF,TGCGCCAGCAGGCGGCAGGGAGATACCCAGTACTTC
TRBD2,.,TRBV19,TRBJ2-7,CAGTSGPTYEQYF,TGTGCCGGAACTAGCGGTCCCACCTACGAGCAGTACTTC
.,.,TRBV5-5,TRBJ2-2,CASSLARMANTGELFF,TGTGCCAGCAGCTTGGCTCGGATGGCGAACACCGGGGAGCTGTTTTTT
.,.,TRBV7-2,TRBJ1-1,CASSNMMNTEAFF,TGTGCCAGCAGCAACATGATGAACACTGAAGCTTTCTTT
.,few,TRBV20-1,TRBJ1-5,CSAATAAGHQPQHF,TGCAGTGCTGCGACAGCGGCCGGCCATCAGCCCCAGCATTTT
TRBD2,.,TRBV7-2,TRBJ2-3,CASSLSAGGGNTQYF,TGTGCCAGCAGCTTAAGTGCGGGGGGAGGTAATACGCAGTATTTT
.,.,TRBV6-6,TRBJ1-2,CASSYSSEDYGYTF,TGTGCCAGCAGTTACTCTTCCGAAGACTATGGCTACACCTTC
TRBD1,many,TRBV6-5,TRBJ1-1,CASSATGQGNTEAFF,TGTGCCAGCAGTGCTACGGGACAGGGAAACACTGAAGCTTTCTTT
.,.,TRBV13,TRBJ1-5,CASSSDNQPQHF,TGTGCCAGCAGCTCTGATAATCAGCCCCAGCATTTT
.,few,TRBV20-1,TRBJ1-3,CSARESSSGNTIYF,TGCAGTGCTAGAGAGTCTAGCTCTGGAAACACCATATATTTT
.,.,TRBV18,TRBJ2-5,CASSSTGRGETQYF,TGTGCCAGCTCATCGACTGGGAGAGGGGAGACCCAGTACTTC
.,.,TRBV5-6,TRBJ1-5,CASSRRQEGGPQHF,TGTGCCAGTAGCAGGAGACAGGAGGGAGGGCCCCAGCATTTT
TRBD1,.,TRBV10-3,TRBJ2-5,CAISASTGGQETQYF,TGTGCCATCAGTGCATCGACAGGGGGCCAAGAGACCCAGTACTTC
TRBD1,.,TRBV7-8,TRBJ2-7,CASSPRDSPSAYF,TGTGCCAGCAGCCCAAGGGACAGTCCCTCGGCGTACTTC
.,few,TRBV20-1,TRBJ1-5,CSASAVFSNQPQHF,TGCAGTGCTAGTGCCGTCTTTAGCAATCAGCCCCAGCATTTT
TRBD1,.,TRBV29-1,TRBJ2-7,CSVEGDRDRSYEQYF,TGCAGCGTTGAAGGAGACCGGGACAGAAGCTACGAGCAGTACTTC
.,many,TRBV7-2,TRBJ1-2,CASSLALTLGYGYTF,TGTGCCAGCAGCTTAGCTCTCACTCTGGGATATGGCTACACCTTC
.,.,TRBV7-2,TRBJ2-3,CASSSGLTGPADTQYF,TGTGCCAGCAGCTCGGGCCTAACAGGGCCGGCAGATACGCAGTATTTT
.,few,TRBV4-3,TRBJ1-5,CASSQDYSNQPQHF,TGCGCCAGCAGCCAAGACTATAGCAATCAGCCCCAGCATTTT
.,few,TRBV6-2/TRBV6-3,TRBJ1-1,CASSTPLGGQETEAFF,TGTGCCAGCAGTACCCCCTTGGGGGGTCAGGAGACTGAAGCTTTCTTT
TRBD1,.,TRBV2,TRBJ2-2,CASSEQGATGELFF,TGTGCCAGCAGTGAACAGGGGGCAACCGGGGAGCTGTTTTTT
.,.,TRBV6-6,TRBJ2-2,CASDRDGITGELFF,TGTGCCAGCGACCGGGACGGGATAACCGGGGAGCTGTTTTTT